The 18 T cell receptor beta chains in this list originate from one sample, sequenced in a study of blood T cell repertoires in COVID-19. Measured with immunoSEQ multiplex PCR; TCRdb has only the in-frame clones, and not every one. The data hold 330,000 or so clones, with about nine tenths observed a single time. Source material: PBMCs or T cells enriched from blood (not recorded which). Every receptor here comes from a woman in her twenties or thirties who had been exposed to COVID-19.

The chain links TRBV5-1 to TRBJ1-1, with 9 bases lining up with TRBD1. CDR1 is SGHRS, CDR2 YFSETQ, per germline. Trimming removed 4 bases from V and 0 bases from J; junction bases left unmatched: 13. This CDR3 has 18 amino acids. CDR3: CASSEGQGTVGLNTEAFF. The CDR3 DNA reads TGCGCCAGCAGCGAGGGACAGGGAACGGTGGGCTTGAACACTGAAGCTTTCTTT.

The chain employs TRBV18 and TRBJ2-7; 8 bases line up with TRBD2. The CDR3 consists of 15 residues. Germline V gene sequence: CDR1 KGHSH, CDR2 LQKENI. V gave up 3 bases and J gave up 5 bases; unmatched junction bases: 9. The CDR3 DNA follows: TGTGCCAGCTCACCGATATATAGCGGGAAGGACGAGCAGTACTTC. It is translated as CASSPIYSGKDEQYF.

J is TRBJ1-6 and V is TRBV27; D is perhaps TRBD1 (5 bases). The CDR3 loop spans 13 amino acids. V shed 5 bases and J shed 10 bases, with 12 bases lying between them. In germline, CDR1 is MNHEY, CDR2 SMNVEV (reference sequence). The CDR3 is CASSPTRESPLHF. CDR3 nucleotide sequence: TGTGCCAGCAGTCCCACCAGGGAATCACCCCTCCACTTT.

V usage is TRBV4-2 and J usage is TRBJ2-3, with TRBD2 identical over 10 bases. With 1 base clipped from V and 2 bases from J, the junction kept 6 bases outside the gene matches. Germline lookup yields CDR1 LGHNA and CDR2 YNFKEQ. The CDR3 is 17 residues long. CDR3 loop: CASSQGIAGGNTDTQYF. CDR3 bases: TGTGCCAGCAGCCAAGGGATAGCGGGAGGTAACACAGATACGCAGTATTTT.

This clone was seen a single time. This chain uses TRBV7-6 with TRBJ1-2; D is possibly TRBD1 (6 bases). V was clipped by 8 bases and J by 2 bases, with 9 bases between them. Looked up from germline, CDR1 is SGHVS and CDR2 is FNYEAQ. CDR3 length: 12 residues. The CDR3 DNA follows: TGTGCCAGCGGAACAGGGAACTATGGCTACACCTTC. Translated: CASGTGNYGYTF. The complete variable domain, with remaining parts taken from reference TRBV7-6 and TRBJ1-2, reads GAGVSQSPRYKVTKRGQDVALRCDPISGHVSLYWYRQALGQGPEFLTYFNYEAQQDKSGLPNDRFSAERPEGSISTLTIQRTEQRDSAMYRCASGTGNYGYTFGSGTRLTVV.

This CDR3 is CASSSQGAGNQPQHF. CDR3 DNA sequence: TGTGCCAGCAGTTCACAGGGGGCGGGCAATCAGCCCCAGCATTTT. The rearrangement uses TRBV6-5 and TRBJ1-5; 9 bases are shared with TRBD1. Per germline, CDR1 MNHEY and CDR2 SVGAGI. The CDR3 is made up of 15 amino acids. Trimming took 4 bases from V and 2 from J; bases not matched to a gene: 3.

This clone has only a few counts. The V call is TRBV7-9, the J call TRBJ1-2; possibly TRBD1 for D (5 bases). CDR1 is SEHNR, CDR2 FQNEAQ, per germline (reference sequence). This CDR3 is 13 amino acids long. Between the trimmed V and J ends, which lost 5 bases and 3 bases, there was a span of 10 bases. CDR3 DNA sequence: TGTGCCAGCAGCCCCTCCAGGGACTATGGCTACACCTTC. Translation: CASSPSRDYGYTF.

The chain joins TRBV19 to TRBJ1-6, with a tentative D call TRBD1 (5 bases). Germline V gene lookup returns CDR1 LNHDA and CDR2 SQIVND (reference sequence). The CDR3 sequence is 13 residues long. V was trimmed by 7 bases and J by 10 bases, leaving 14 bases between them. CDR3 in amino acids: CASKARVGSPLHF. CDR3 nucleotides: TGTGCCAGTAAGGCCAGGGTCGGATCACCCCTCCACTTT.

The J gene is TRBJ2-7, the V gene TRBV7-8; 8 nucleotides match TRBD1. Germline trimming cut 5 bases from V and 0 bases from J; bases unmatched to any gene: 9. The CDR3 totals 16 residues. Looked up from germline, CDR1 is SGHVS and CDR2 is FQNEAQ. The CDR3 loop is CASSPQTGGSSYEQYF. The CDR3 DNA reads TGTGCCAGCAGCCCTCAAACAGGGGGAAGCTCCTACGAGCAGTACTTC.

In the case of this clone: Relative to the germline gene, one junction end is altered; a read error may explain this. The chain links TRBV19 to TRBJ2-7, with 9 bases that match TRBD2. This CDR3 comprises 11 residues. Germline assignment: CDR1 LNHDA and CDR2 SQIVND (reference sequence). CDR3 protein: CASNKVAGDDF. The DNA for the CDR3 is TGTGCCAGTAATAAGGTAGCGGGAGATGACTTC.

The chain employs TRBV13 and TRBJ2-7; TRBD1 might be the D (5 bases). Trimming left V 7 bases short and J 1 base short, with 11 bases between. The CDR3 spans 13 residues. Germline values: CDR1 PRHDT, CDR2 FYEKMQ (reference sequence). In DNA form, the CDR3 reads TGTGCCAGCACTTACCAGGGATCCTACGAGCAGTACTTC. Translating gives CASTYQGSYEQYF.

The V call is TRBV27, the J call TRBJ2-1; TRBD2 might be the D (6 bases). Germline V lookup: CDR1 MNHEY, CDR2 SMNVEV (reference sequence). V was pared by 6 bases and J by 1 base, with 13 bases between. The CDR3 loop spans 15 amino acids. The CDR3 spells CASSPSGRSYNEQFF. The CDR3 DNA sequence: TGTGCCAGCAGCCCCTCGGGGAGGTCCTACAATGAGCAGTTCTTC.

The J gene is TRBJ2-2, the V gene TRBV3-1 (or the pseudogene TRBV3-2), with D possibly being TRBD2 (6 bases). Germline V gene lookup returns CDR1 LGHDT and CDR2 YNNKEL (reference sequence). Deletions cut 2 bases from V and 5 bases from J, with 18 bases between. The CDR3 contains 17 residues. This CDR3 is CASSQSWGRRLTGELFF. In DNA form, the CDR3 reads TGTGCCAGCAGCCAATCATGGGGGAGGAGGTTGACCGGGGAGCTGTTTTTT.

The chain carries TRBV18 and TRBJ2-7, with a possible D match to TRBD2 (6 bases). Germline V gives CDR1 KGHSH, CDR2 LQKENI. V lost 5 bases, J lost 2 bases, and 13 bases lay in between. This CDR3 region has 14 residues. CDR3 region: CASSGGTEPYEQYF. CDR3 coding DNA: TGTGCCAGCTCAGGAGGGACGGAGCCCTACGAGCAGTACTTC.

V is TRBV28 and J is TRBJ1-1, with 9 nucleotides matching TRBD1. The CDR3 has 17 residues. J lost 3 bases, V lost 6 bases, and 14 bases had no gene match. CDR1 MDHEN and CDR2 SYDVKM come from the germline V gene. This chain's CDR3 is CASSPPAGQGIDTEAFF. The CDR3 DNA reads TGTGCCAGCAGCCCACCGGCCGGACAGGGGATCGACACTGAAGCTTTCTTT.

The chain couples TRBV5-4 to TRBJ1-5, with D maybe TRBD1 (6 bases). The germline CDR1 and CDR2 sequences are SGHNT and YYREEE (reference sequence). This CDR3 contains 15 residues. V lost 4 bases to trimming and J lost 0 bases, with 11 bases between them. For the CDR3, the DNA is TGTGCCAGCAGCCCGGACAGTAATAGCAATCAGCCCCAGCATTTT. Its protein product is CASSPDSNSNQPQHF.

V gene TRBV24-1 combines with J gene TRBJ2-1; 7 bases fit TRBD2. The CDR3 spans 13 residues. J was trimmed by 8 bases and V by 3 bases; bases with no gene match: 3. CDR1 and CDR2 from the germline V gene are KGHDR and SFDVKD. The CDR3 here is CATSDGGGYEQFF. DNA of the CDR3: TGTGCCACCAGTGATGGGGGGGGATATGAGCAGTTCTTC.

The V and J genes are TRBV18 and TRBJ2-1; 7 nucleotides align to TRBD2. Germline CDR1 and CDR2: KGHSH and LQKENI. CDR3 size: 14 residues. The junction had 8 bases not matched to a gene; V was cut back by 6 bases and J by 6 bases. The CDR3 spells CASSGRVPANEQFF. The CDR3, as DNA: TGTGCCAGCTCTGGGAGGGTTCCCGCCAATGAGCAGTTCTTC.